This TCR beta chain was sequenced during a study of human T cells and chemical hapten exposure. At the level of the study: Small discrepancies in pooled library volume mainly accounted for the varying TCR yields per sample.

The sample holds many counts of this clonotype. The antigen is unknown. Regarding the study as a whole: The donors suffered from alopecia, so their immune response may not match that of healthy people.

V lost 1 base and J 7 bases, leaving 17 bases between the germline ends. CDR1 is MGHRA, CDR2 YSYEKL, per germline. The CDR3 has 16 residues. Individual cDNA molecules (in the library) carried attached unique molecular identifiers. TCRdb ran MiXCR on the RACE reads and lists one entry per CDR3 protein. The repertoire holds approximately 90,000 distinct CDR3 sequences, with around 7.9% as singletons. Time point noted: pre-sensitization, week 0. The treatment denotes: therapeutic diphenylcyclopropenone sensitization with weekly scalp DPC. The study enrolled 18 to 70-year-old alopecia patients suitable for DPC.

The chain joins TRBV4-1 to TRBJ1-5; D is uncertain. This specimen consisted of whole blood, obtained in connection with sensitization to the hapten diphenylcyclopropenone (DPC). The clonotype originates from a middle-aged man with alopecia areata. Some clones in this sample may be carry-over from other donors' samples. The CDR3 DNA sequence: TGCGCCAGCAGCCAAGCTCGTGAAGGGCCCCACCAGCCCCAGCATTTT. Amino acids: CASSQAREGPHQPQHF.